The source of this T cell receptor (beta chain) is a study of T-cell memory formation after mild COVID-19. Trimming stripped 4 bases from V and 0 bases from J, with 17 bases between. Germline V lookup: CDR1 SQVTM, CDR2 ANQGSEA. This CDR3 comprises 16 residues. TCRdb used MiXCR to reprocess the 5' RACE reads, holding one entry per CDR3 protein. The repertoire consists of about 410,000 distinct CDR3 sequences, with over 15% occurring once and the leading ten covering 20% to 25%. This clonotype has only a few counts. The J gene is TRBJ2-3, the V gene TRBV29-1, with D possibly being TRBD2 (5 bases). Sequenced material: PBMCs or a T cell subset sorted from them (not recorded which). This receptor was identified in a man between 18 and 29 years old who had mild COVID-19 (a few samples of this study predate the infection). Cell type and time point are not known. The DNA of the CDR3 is TGCAGCGTTGGACTGGCAGGAAGGACTAGCACAGATACGCAGTATTTT. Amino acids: CSVGLAGRTSTDTQYF.